Shown below are 17 T cell receptor beta chains from a single sample sequenced in a study of cytomegalovirus exposure and HLA in healthy donors. Method: immunoSEQ multiplex PCR; TCRdb's copy keeps in-frame clones and lacks some. The sample lists tens of thousands of clones, 90% to 96% occurring once. The sample consisted of PBMCs. The receptors come from a woman aged 18-29 years in good health and CMV-seronegative.

The V call is TRBV9, the J call TRBJ2-7, with D perhaps TRBD2 (5 bases). The length of the CDR3 is 14 residues. The germline V gene has CDR1 SGDLS and CDR2 YYNGEE. Trimming stripped 0 bases from V and 2 bases from J, with 9 bases between. DNA for the CDR3: TGTGCCAGCAGCGTAGGGCTAGCCCCCTACGAGCAGTACTTC. Amino acids: CASSVGLAPYEQYF.

The V call is TRBV29-1, the J call TRBJ2-3, with a weak D call TRBD2 (6 bases). CDR3 size: 14 residues. Germline CDR1 and CDR2: SQVTM and ANQGSEA. Trimming shortened V by 4 bases and J by 1 base, and 12 bases separated the two germline ends. This chain's CDR3 is CSVVRGARTDTQYF. The CDR3 DNA is TGCAGCGTTGTTCGCGGGGCCCGCACAGATACGCAGTATTTT.

This chain links TRBV15 with TRBJ2-7, with D tentatively TRBD1 (5 bases). Between the trimmed V and J ends, which lost 5 bases and 7 bases, there was a span of 15 bases. This CDR3 comprises 13 residues. Germline V gene data show CDR1 as LNHNV and CDR2 as YYDKDF (reference sequence). CDR3 sequence (DNA): TGTGCCACCAGCGCCCGGGCCGCAGGGGAGCAGTACTTC. It is translated as CATSARAAGEQYF.

The V call is TRBV6-5, the J call TRBJ1-2; D is perhaps TRBD1 (6 bases). Germline V gene data show CDR1 as MNHEY and CDR2 as SVGAGI. This CDR3 has 14 residues. The V end lost 4 bases, the J end lost 4 bases, and 13 bases lay between the germline ends. CDR3 region: CASSSGQQTYGYTF. CDR3 nucleotide sequence: TGTGCCAGCAGTTCCGGACAGCAGACCTATGGCTACACCTTC.

The V and J genes are TRBV18 and TRBJ2-7; no clear D gene. The CDR3 has 16 residues. V was clipped by 1 base and J by 1 base, with 14 bases between them. Germline CDR1 KGHSH, CDR2 LQKENI. The CDR3: CASSPRVASPSYEQYF. In nucleotides, the CDR3 is TGTGCCAGCTCACCACGGGTAGCCTCCCCGTCCTACGAGCAGTACTTC.

This clone was observed once. This chain uses TRBV5-6 with TRBJ2-5, with 7 bases identical to TRBD2. CDR1 and CDR2 (germline): SGHDT, YYEEEE. The junction had 11 bases not matched to a gene; V was cut back by 0 bases and J by 6 bases. The CDR3 spans 16 residues. The CDR3 is CASSLGLAEKVKTQYF. CDR3 nucleotides: TGTGCCAGCAGCTTGGGCCTAGCGGAGAAGGTAAAGACCCAGTACTTC.

V is TRBV7-2 and J is TRBJ2-1; 10 bases fit TRBD1. Germline loops: CDR1 SGHTA, CDR2 FQGNSA. This CDR3 region has 15 residues. Germline trimming cut 4 bases from V and 3 bases from J; bases unmatched to any gene: 3. CDR3 loop: CASSYGQGVYNEQFF. The CDR3 coding sequence is TGTGCCAGCAGCTACGGACAGGGGGTCTACAATGAGCAGTTCTTC.

The V call is TRBV28, the J call TRBJ1-4; D is unclear. Per the germline V gene, CDR1 is MDHEN and CDR2 is SYDVKM. The CDR3 totals 11 residues. V was clipped by 7 bases and J by 10 bases, with 10 bases between them. DNA for the CDR3: TGTGCCAGCACCAGCGGAGGAAAACTGTTTTTT. Its translation is CASTSGGKLFF. Complete variable domain (other parts from reference TRBV28 and TRBJ1-4): DVKVTQSSRYLVKRTGEKVFLECVQDMDHENMFWYRQDPGLGLRLIYFSYDVKMKEKGDIPEGYSVSREKKERFSLILESASTNQTSMYLCASTSGGKLFFGSGTQLSVL.

This chain joins TRBV28 and TRBJ1-5; D possibly corresponds to TRBD1 (6 bases). CDR3 length equals 17 residues. The germline V gene has CDR1 MDHEN and CDR2 SYDVKM. The V and J ends lost 2 bases and 5 bases respectively, with 19 bases between them. The CDR3 sequence: CASSLIGRGMVHQPQHF. CDR3 DNA sequence: TGTGCCAGCAGTTTAATAGGCAGGGGAATGGTTCATCAGCCCCAGCATTTT.

This sequence joins TRBV7-9 and TRBJ2-7; no clear D. The ends were cut back, 4 bases at V and 7 bases at J, with 8 bases in the middle. Germline assignment: CDR1 SEHNR and CDR2 FQNEAQ (reference sequence). The CDR3 contains 11 residues. The CDR3 coding sequence is TGTGCCAGCAGCTCCGTGAGGGAGCAGTACTTC. Translation: CASSSVREQYF.

This rearrangement joins TRBV28 to TRBJ2-1, with 8 positions matching TRBD1. V trimming: 4 bases; J trimming: 2 bases; junction bases outside the gene matches: 7. This CDR3 region has 16 residues. In germline, CDR1 is MDHEN, CDR2 SYDVKM. The CDR3, as DNA: TGTGCCAGCAGTTCCCACAGGGGGTTGCCCTACAATGAGCAGTTCTTC. Translating it yields CASSSHRGLPYNEQFF.

This clone was picked up one time. The V call is TRBV28, the J call TRBJ1-5; 7 positions match TRBD1. The V segment lost 4 bases and the J segment 6 bases; nucleotides outside the gene matches: 12. CDR3 size: 16 residues. Germline V gene data show CDR1 as MDHEN and CDR2 as SYDVKM. The CDR3 DNA follows: TGTGCCAGCAGTTCGGGACAGCCCCCCCCGGGTCAGCCCCAGCATTTT. Protein: CASSSGQPPPGQPQHF.

The rearrangement joins TRBV6-5 to TRBJ1-6, with a weak D call TRBD1 (6 bases). The CDR3 is 16 amino acids. Germline V CDR1 and CDR2: MNHEY, SVGAGI. V lost 0 bases to trimming and J lost 7 bases, with 13 bases between them. Here the CDR3 reads CASSYSRGGENSPLHF. CDR3 sequence (DNA): TGTGCCAGCAGTTACTCCAGGGGAGGGGAGAATTCACCCCTCCACTTT.

The chain is built from TRBV7-2 and TRBJ1-4; TRBD1 matches 7 bases. The germline CDR1 and CDR2 sequences are SGHTA and FQGNSA. CDR3 length: 15 amino acids. The V and J ends lost 5 bases and 6 bases, in that order; junction bases with no gene match: 9. For the CDR3, the DNA is TGTGCCAGCAGCCCCCAGGGGGGCCTACATGAAAAACTGTTTTTT. Translated: CASSPQGGLHEKLFF.

This clone appeared a single time. In this CDR3 the conserved last residue, phenylalanine or tryptophan, is missing, so a read error is likely. Because the CDR3's place on the DNA is in doubt, the DNA is left out and the CDR3 is given as listed by TCRdb. The rearrangement links TRBV3-2 to TRBJ1-2. TRBV3-2 is a pseudogene. The CDR3 region is 9 residues in length, termini included. The CDR3: CASSQGGGC.

The chain combines TRBV5-5 with TRBJ1-1; the D gene is possibly TRBD1 (5 bases). This CDR3 comprises 14 residues. The germline CDR1 and CDR2 sequences are SGHKS and YYEKEE (reference sequence). With 3 bases removed from V and 4 bases from J, the gap between germline ends came to 13 bases. The DNA for the CDR3 is TGTGCCAGCAGCTGGGGCGGGGGGAGCACTGAAGCTTTCTTT. Encoded protein: CASSWGGGSTEAFF.

The chain combines TRBV7-8 with TRBJ2-7, with 9 bases matching TRBD2. Per germline, CDR1 SGHVS and CDR2 FQNEAQ. This CDR3 is 19 amino acids long. The trim removed 4 bases at V and 1 base at J, leaving 17 bases unmatched. CDR3 sequence: CASSSRLAAAPVVSYEQYF. CDR3 DNA sequence: TGTGCCAGCAGCTCCCGACTAGCGGCTGCCCCTGTAGTGTCCTACGAGCAGTACTTC.